This T cell receptor (beta chain) was found in a study of control samples from healthy donors and cancer patients. Profiled with immunoSEQ multiplex PCR; TCRdb holds only in-frame clones, not every one. The data contain about 98,000 clones, approximately 80% of them singletons. The receptor was isolated from a woman aged 25-40 years in good health. The sequenced sample was blood.

DNA of the CDR3: TGTGCCAGCAGCCTTACCTTGTTCGGGACTAGCGCGTTAGATGAGCAGTTCTTC. Protein sequence: CASSLTLFGTSALDEQFF. This sequence joins TRBV3-1 (or the pseudogene TRBV3-2) and TRBJ2-1, with 10 bases matching TRBD2. J lost 8 bases, V lost 4 bases, and 17 bases had no gene match. The CDR3 runs 18 residues. Per germline, CDR1 LGHDT and CDR2 YNNKEL (reference sequence).